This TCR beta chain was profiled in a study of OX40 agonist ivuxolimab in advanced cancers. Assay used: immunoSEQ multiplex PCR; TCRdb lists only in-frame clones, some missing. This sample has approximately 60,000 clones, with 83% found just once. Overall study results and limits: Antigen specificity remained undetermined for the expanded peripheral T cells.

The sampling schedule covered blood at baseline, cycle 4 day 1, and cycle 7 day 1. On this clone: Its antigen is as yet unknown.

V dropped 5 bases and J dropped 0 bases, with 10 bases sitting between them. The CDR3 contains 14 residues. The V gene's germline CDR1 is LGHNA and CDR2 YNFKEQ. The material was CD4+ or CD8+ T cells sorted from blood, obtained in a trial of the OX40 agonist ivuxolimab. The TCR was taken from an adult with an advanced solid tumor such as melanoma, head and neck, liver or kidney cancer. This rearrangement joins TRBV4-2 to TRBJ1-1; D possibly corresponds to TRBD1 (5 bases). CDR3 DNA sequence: TGTGCCAGCAGCGTTAGGGGAATGAACACTGAAGCTTTCTTT. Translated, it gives CASSVRGMNTEAFF.